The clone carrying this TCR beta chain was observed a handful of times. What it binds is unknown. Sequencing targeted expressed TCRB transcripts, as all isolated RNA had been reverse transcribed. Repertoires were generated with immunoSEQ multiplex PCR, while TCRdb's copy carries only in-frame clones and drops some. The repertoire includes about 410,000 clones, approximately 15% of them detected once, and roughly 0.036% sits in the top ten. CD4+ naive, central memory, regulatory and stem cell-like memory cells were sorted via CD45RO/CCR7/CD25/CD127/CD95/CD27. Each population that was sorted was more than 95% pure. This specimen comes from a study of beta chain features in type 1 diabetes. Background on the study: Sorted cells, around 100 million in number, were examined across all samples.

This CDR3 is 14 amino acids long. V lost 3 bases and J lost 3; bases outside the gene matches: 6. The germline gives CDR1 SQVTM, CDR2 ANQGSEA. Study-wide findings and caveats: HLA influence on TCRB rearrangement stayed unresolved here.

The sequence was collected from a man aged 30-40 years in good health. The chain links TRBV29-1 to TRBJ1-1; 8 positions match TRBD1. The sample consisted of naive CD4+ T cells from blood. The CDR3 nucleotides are TGCAGCGTTGACGGGGACAGGTTGGACACTGAAGCTTTCTTT. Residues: CSVDGDRLDTEAFF.